This TCR beta chain came from a study of T cell responses to AZD1222 COVID-19 vaccine. Study-level findings and limits: In a largely white British group with more females than males, clonal diversity was possibly underestimated. Regions left unmutated in variants are reportedly the target of nearly half of spike-specific TCRs. Among those given AZD1222, only five or six were seropositive at baseline.

The CDR3 runs to 14 residues. V lost 5 bases and J lost 1, with 11 bases in between. Germline CDR1 and CDR2: SGHTA and FQGNSA. The protocol was immunoSEQ multiplex PCR, while the TCRdb copy is restricted to in-frame clones and leaves out a portion. The table has approximately 150,000 clones, approximately 90% seen once; the top ten hold about 4.1%. With regard to this clone: Antigen specificity is unknown.

This receptor was taken from an adult who received the AZD1222 COVID-19 vaccine. Sequenced material: peripheral blood, taken 28 days after the second AZD1222 dose. The chain carries TRBV7-2 and TRBJ2-5; TRBD1 might be the D (6 bases). CDR3: CASSLRGVQETQYF. The CDR3, as DNA: TGTGCCAGCAGCCTCAGGGGCGTCCAAGAGACCCAGTACTTC.